The sequence of this T cell receptor beta chain was determined in a study of blood T cell repertoires in COVID-19. J was trimmed by 0 bases and V by 0 bases; bases with no gene match: 3. This CDR3 is built from 16 residues. Per the germline V gene, CDR1 is SGHAT and CDR2 is FQNNGV. TCRdb keeps only in-frame clones here, not all; method: immunoSEQ multiplex PCR. This sample has some 340,000 clones, with over 75% found just once. This clonotype was sampled from a woman aged 25 to 39 who had recovered from COVID-19. V usage is TRBV11-2 and J usage is TRBJ2-5; 8 bases line up with TRBD2. The sample comprised PBMCs or T cells enriched from blood (not recorded which). The CDR3 sequence: CASSLDLLADQETQYF. The CDR3 region has the DNA TGTGCCAGCAGCTTAGATCTACTAGCGGACCAAGAGACCCAGTACTTC.